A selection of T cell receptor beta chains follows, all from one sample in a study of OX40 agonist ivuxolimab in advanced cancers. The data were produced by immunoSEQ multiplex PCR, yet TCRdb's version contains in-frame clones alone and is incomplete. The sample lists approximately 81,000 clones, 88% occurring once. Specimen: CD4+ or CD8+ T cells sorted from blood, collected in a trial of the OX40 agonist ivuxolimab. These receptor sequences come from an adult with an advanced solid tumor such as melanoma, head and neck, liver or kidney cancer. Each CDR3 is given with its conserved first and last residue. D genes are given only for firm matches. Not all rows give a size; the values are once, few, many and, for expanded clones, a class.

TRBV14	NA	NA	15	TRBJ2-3	CASSQVLGYTDTQYF	TGTGCCAGCAGCCAAGTCTTGGGATACACAGATACGCAGTATTTT
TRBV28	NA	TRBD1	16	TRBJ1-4	CASRDRGPATNEKLFF	TGTGCCAGCAGGGACAGGGGGCCCGCAACTAATGAAAAACTGTTTTTT
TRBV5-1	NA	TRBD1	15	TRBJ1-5	CASSSGTGRNQPQHF	TGCGCCAGCAGCTCCGGGACAGGGAGGAACCAGCCCCAGCATTTT
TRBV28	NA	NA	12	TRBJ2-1	CASSLGIYEQFF	TGTGCCAGCAGTTTAGGTATCTATGAGCAGTTCTTC
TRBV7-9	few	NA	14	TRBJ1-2	CASSSQAGFYGYTF	TGTGCCAGCAGCTCCCAGGCGGGTTTCTATGGCTACACCTTC
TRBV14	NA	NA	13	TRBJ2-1	CASSQGVQAEQFF	TGTGCCAGCAGCCAAGGGGTCCAAGCTGAGCAGTTCTTC
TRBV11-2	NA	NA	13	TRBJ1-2	CASSVQSFYGYTF	TGTGCCAGCAGCGTCCAGAGCTTCTATGGCTACACCTTC
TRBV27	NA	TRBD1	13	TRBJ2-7	CASRYQQGTEQYF	TGTGCCAGCAGATATCAACAGGGGACCGAGCAGTACTTC
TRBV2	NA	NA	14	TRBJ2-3	CASRDLLSTDTQYF	TGTGCCAGCAGGGACCTTTTGAGCACAGATACGCAGTATTTT
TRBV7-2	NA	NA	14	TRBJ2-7	CASSLGGRPYEQYF	TGTGCCAGCAGCTTAGGGGGACGGCCCTACGAGCAGTACTTC
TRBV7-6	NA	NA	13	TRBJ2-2	CASSLLSTGELFF	TGTGCCAGCAGCTTGCTCAGCACCGGGGAGCTGTTTTTT
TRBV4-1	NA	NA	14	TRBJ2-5	CASSQDVGQETQYF	TGCGCCAGCAGCCAAGATGTGGGTCAAGAGACCCAGTACTTC
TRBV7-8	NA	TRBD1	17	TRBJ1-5	CASSLGETGRSNQPQHF	TGTGCCAGCAGCTTAGGGGAGACAGGGCGCAGCAATCAGCCCCAGCATTTT
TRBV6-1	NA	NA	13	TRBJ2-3	CASRGGATDTQYF	TGTGCCAGCCGCGGTGGGGCCACAGATACGCAGTATTTT
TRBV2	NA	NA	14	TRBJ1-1	CASKRNVMNTEAFF	TGTGCCAGCAAACGTAACGTCATGAACACTGAAGCTTTCTTT
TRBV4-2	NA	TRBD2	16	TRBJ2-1	CASSAAPSGGYNEQFF	TGTGCCAGCAGCGCGGCTCCTAGCGGGGGTTACAATGAGCAGTTCTTC
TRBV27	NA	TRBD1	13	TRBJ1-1	CASTDPGTGVAFF	TGTGCCAGCACCGACCCCGGGACAGGGGTGGCTTTCTTT
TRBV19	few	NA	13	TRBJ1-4	CASSIGAGEKLFF	TGTGCCAGTAGTATCGGGGCGGGAGAAAAACTGTTTTTT
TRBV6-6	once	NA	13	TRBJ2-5	CASSQDSQETQYF	TGTGCCAGCAGTCAGGACAGCCAAGAGACCCAGTACTTC
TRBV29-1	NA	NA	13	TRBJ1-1	CSVEGRLNTEAFF	TGCAGCGTTGAAGGCCGGTTGAACACTGAAGCTTTCTTT
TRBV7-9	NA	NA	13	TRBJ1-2	CASSPDRNYGYTF	TGTGCCAGCAGCCCCGACAGGAACTATGGCTACACCTTC
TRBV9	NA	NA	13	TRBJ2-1	CAGAAGPDNEQFF	TGTGCCGGCGCTGCCGGGCCGGACAATGAGCAGTTCTTC
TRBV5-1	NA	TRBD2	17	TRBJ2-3	CASSTPGTSGGADTQYF	TGCGCCAGCAGCACCCCCGGGACTAGTGGGGGGGCGGATACGCAGTATTTT
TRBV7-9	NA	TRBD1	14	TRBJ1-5	CASSFGQGTQPQHF	TGTGCCAGCAGCTTCGGACAGGGGACTCAGCCCCAGCATTTT
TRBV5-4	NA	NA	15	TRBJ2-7	CASSLKSQSSYEQYF	TGTGCCAGCAGCTTGAAGTCCCAGAGCTCCTACGAGCAGTACTTC
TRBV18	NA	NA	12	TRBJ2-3	CASSPNQNTQYF	TGTGCCAGCTCACCAAATCAAAATACGCAGTATTTT
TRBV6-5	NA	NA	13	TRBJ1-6	CACGRSYNSPLHF	TGTGCCTGTGGGCGCTCCTATAATTCACCCCTCCACTTT
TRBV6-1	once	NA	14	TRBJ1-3	CASSDDGPGGTIYF	TGTGCCAGCAGTGACGACGGACCCGGGGGCACCATATATTTT
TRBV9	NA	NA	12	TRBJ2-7	CASSRGHNEQYF	TGTGCCAGCAGCCGTGGCCATAACGAGCAGTACTTC
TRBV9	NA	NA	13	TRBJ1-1	CASSVRGNTEAFF	TGTGCCAGCAGCGTACGGGGGAACACTGAAGCTTTCTTT
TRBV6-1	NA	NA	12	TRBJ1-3	CASGFWGNTIYF	TGTGCCAGCGGTTTTTGGGGAAACACCATATATTTT
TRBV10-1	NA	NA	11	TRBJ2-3	CASSDLQAQYF	TGCGCCAGCAGTGACCTTCAGGCGCAGTATTTT
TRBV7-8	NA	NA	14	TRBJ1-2	CASSRIEVIGGYTF	TGTGCCAGCAGCCGGATTGAAGTGATTGGGGGCTACACCTTC
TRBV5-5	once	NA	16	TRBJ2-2	CASSLGAGFGTGELFF	TGTGCCAGCAGCTTGGGGGCAGGGTTTGGAACCGGGGAGCTGTTTTTT
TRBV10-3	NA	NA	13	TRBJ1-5	CAISEYSNQPQHF	TGTGCCATCAGTGAGTATAGCAATCAGCCCCAGCATTTT
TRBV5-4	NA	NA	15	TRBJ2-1	CASSLIGGSYNEQFF	TGTGCCAGCAGCTTGATTGGGGGCAGCTACAATGAGCAGTTCTTC
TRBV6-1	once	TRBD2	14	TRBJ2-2	CASRPPGGVGELFF	TGTGCCAGCAGACCCCCGGGGGGGGTCGGGGAGCTGTTTTTT
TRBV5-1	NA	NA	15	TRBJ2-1	CASSWGTIDYNEQFF	TGCGCCAGCAGCTGGGGGACAATTGATTACAATGAGCAGTTCTTC
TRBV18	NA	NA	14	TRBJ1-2	CASSPPGLNYGYTF	TGTGCCAGCTCACCACCGGGACTTAACTATGGCTACACCTTC
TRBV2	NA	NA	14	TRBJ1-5	CASTPTNSNQPQHF	TGTGCCAGCACCCCTACGAATAGCAATCAGCCCCAGCATTTT
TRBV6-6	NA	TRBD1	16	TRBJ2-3	CASSPGTGGLVDTQYF	TGTGCCAGCAGTCCCGGGACAGGGGGATTAGTTGATACGCAGTATTTT
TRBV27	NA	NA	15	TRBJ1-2	CASSLTRMANYGYTF	TGTGCCAGCAGTTTAACGAGAATGGCTAACTATGGCTACACCTTC
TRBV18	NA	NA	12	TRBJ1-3	CASSPPGNTIYF	TGTGCCAGCTCACCACCTGGAAACACCATATATTTT
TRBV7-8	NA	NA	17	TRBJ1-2	CASSLYRVPPAEGGYTF	TGTGCCAGCAGCTTATACAGGGTACCCCCAGCCGAGGGAGGCTACACCTTC
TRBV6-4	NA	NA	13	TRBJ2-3	CASSDQVRDTQYF	TGTGCCAGCAGTGACCAAGTACGAGATACGCAGTATTTT
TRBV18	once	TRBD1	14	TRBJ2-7	CASSQGQVEYEQYF	TGTGCCAGCTCCCAGGGACAGGTCGAATACGAGCAGTACTTC
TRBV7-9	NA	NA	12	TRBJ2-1	CASSQFNNEQFF	TGTGCCAGCAGTCAATTCAACAATGAGCAGTTCTTC
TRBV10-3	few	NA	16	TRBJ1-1	CAISDIGSGENTEAFF	TGTGCCATCAGTGATATCGGTAGTGGGGAGAACACTGAAGCTTTCTTT
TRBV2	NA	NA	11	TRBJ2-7	CASSDRYEQYF	TGTGCCAGCAGTGACCGCTACGAGCAGTACTTC
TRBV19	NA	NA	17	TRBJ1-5	CASSIDYAGMSNQPQHF	TGTGCCAGTAGTATAGATTATGCAGGGATGAGCAATCAGCCCCAGCATTTT
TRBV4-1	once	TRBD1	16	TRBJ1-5	CASSQGRGLSPRPQHF	TGCGCCAGCAGCCAAGGGAGGGGGCTGAGTCCACGGCCCCAGCATTTT
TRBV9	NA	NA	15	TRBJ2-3	CASSVGTSGADTQYF	TGTGCCAGCAGCGTTGGGACGTCAGGCGCGGATACGCAGTATTTT
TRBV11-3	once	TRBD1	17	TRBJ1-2	CASSAHRGRNKNYGYTF	TGTGCCAGCAGCGCCCACAGGGGGCGGAATAAAAACTATGGCTACACCTTC
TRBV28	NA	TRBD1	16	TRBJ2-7	CASSPLGTGGSYEQYF	TGTGCCAGCAGCCCTCTCGGGACAGGGGGTTCCTACGAGCAGTACTTC
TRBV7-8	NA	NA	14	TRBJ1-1	CASSLLTRNTEAFF	TGTGCCAGCAGCTTATTAACTCGGAACACTGAAGCTTTCTTT
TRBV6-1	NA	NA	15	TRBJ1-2	CASSPPLGGDYGYTF	TGTGCCAGCAGCCCCCCTTTGGGGGGCGACTATGGCTACACCTTC
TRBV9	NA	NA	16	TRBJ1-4	CASSVNPAGTNEKLFF	TGTGCCAGCAGCGTGAACCCGGCGGGGACTAATGAAAAACTGTTTTTT